Each of the 23 T cell receptor beta chains below was sequenced from the same sample in a study of T cells in Graves' hyperthyroidism and ophthalmopathy. The source material, RNA transcripts, was used to amplify TCR beta CDR3 regions. In the first-round RT-PCR of the TCR CDR3, the HTBI primer set was used. MiXCR was run by TCRdb on the multiplex PCR reads, yielding one entry per CDR3 protein. This sample has approximately 610,000 distinct CDR3 sequences, with about a sixth found just once. Material for sequencing was blood. The receptors come from a woman younger than 35 with Graves' hyperthyroidism.

The sample holds many counts of this clonotype. The rearrangement links TRBV3-1 to TRBJ2-5; 9 nucleotides match TRBD2. Germline-derived CDR1 and CDR2 are LGHDT and YNNKEL (reference sequence). The ends lost 1 base at V and 4 bases at J; junction bases unmatched: 10. CDR3 length equals 17 residues. In DNA, the CDR3 is TGTGCCAGCAGCCAAGTGTCTAGCGGGATTGCGGGAGAGACCCAGTACTTC. It specifies CASSQVSSGIAGETQYF.

This chain joins TRBV6-1 and TRBJ2-3, with TRBD2 matching 9 bases. V trimming: 6 bases; J trimming: 2 bases; junction bases outside the gene matches: 3. Germline V gives CDR1 MNHNS, CDR2 SASEGT. The CDR3 contains 14 residues. The CDR3 region is CASRSGGYTDTQYF. The CDR3 bases are TGTGCCAGCAGAAGCGGGGGGTACACAGATACGCAGTATTTT.

With respect to this clonotype: A read error is possible here, since a much larger clone lies one base away. The chain uses TRBV12-3 or TRBV12-4 and TRBJ1-1; unclear D gene. This CDR3 spans 13 amino acids. Trimming took off 3 bases at V and 0 bases at J, with 5 bases between the two ends. This CDR3 is CASSFLVNTEAFF. The CDR3 DNA reads as TGTGCCAGCAGTTTTTTGGTGAACACTGAAGCTTTCTTT.

CDR3 residues: CASSRTSGLTGELFF. Here the CDR3 DNA reads TGTGCCAGCAGCCGGACTAGCGGGCTCACCGGGGAGCTGTTTTTT. The V and J genes are TRBV5-6 and TRBJ2-2, with 11 bases matching TRBD2. The germline V gene has CDR1 SGHDT and CDR2 YYEEEE. This CDR3 comprises 15 residues. The trim removed 4 bases at V and 4 bases at J, leaving 3 bases unmatched.

This clonotype came up a few times. The rearrangement links TRBV20-1 to TRBJ2-5; 10 bases fit TRBD2. V shed 1 base, J shed 1 base, and the junction held 9 bases outside the gene matches. The germline V gene has CDR1 DFQATT and CDR2 SNEGSKA (reference sequence). This CDR3 is built from 17 residues. CDR3 amino acids: CSARASELAGFQETQYF. The CDR3 bases are TGCAGTGCTAGAGCGTCGGAACTAGCGGGATTCCAAGAGACCCAGTACTTC.

In its sample, this clonotype was seen once. V usage is TRBV6-1 and J usage is TRBJ1-4; D is undetermined. The ends were cut back, 6 bases at V and 0 bases at J, with 11 bases in the middle. The CDR3 extends over 15 amino acids. In germline, CDR1 is MNHNS, CDR2 SASEGT. The CDR3: CASRSNPATNEKLFF. In DNA, the CDR3 is TGTGCCAGCAGATCCAACCCAGCAACTAATGAAAAACTGTTTTTT.

Turning to this clonotype: A much larger clone lies one base from this, so it may be a read error. The chain employs TRBV6-1 and TRBJ1-1; unclear D gene. V shed 2 bases and J shed 4 bases, with 14 bases lying between them. Germline CDR1 reads MNHNS; CDR2 reads SASEGT. There are 15 residues in the CDR3. The CDR3 DNA reads as TGTGCCAGCAGTGAACGAGGAGCGGAGGCCACTGAAGCTTTCTTT. This sequence encodes CASSERGAEATEAFF.

This clonotype turned up a few times. The chain employs TRBV15 and TRBJ2-2, with 8 bases fitting TRBD2. CDR1 is LNHNV and CDR2 is YYDKDF in the germline V gene (reference sequence). The trim removed 1 base at V and 0 bases at J, leaving 1 base unmatched. CDR3 length: 16 amino acids. CDR3 DNA: TGTGCCACCAGCAGAGGGGGACTAGCGAACACCGGGGAGCTGTTTTTT. As protein: CATSRGGLANTGELFF.

The rearrangement uses TRBV24-1 and TRBJ2-2, with D unresolved. From germline, CDR1 is KGHDR and CDR2 SFDVKD. V lost 5 bases to trimming and J lost 0 bases, with 9 bases between them. The CDR3 has 15 amino acids. The CDR3 sequence: CATSAFDPNTGELFF. The CDR3 bases are TGTGCCACCAGTGCCTTCGACCCGAACACCGGGGAGCTGTTTTTT.

CDR3 sequence (DNA): TGCAGTGCTAGTTACACAGGAGCGATCACCTACGAGCAGTACTTC. It specifies CSASYTGAITYEQYF. The rearrangement links TRBV20-1 to TRBJ2-7; tentative D call: TRBD1 (5 bases). CDR1 and CDR2 (germline): DFQATT, SNEGSKA (reference sequence). The length of the CDR3 is 15 residues. The ends were cut back, 3 bases at V and 2 bases at J, with 17 bases in the middle.

In its sample, this clonotype was seen many times. This chain links TRBV7-2 with TRBJ2-1; TRBD1 is a possible D gene (5 bases). Trimming took off 0 bases at V and 4 bases at J, with 10 bases between the two ends. This CDR3 contains 15 residues. Germline V lookup: CDR1 SGHTA, CDR2 FQGNSA. As DNA, the CDR3 is TGTGCCAGCAGCTTAGCGTTCGGACATTACAATGAGCAGTTCTTC. This codes for CASSLAFGHYNEQFF.

This rearrangement joins TRBV19 to TRBJ2-7; the match to TRBD2 covers 13 bases. The germline V gene encodes CDR1 LNHDA and CDR2 SQIVND (reference sequence). The CDR3 runs 17 residues. The junction had 13 bases not matched to a gene; V was cut back by 10 bases and J by 1 base. The CDR3: CATKGTSGRAGSYEQYF. CDR3 nucleotide sequence: TGTGCCACTAAGGGCACTAGCGGGAGGGCCGGGTCCTACGAGCAGTACTTC.

Only a few counts were recorded for this clonotype. The chain recombines TRBV5-6 with TRBJ2-5; TRBD2 agrees at 8 bases. Trimming took 4 bases from V and 5 from J; bases not matched to a gene: 19. Germline-derived CDR1 and CDR2 are SGHDT and YYEEEE. The CDR3 has 18 amino acids. The CDR3 DNA is TGTGCCAGCAGCCCCAGTTTCCGAGCCGGGAGGGCCTGGGAGACCCAGTACTTC. It encodes CASSPSFRAGRAWETQYF. Combining the CDR3 with reference TRBV5-6 and TRBJ2-5 gives the whole variable domain DAGVTQSPTHLIKTRGQQVTLRCSPKSGHDTVSWYQQALGQGPQFIFQYYEEEERQRGNFPDRFSGHQFPNYSSELNVNALLLGDSALYLCASSPSFRAGRAWETQYFGPGTRLLVL.

This clonotype showed up many times. The rearrangement links TRBV6-1 to TRBJ1-2, with 8 bases aligning to TRBD1. There are 14 residues in the CDR3. Trimming at V came to 6 bases and at J to 4 bases, leaving 7 bases not matched to a gene. Germline lookup yields CDR1 MNHNS and CDR2 SASEGT. This CDR3 reads CASSGDRRGYGYTF. As DNA, the CDR3 is TGTGCCAGCAGCGGGGACAGGCGTGGCTATGGCTACACCTTC.

The table lists this clonotype with a few counts. The CDR3 here is CASSYSMTIRSGSYNEQFF. The CDR3 coding sequence is TGTGCCAGCAGTTACTCGATGACTATTAGATCTGGGTCCTACAATGAGCAGTTCTTC. The chain recombines TRBV6-2 or TRBV6-3 with TRBJ2-1; tentatively, D is TRBD2 (5 bases). The length of the CDR3 is 19 residues. V was pared by 0 bases and J by 1 base, with 19 bases between. Germline V gives CDR1 MNHEY, CDR2 SVGEGT.

This clonotype was counted between two and nine times. V and J are TRBV28 and TRBJ1-5; D gene unclear. V was clipped by 6 bases and J by 2 bases, with 11 bases between them. Germline assignment: CDR1 MDHEN and CDR2 SYDVKM. The CDR3 covers 14 residues. The CDR3 region is CASSRARGNQPQHF. CDR3 nucleotide sequence: TGTGCCAGCAGCCGCGCTAGGGGCAATCAGCCCCAGCATTTT.

This rearrangement joins TRBV5-4 to TRBJ2-3, with 8 bases lining up with TRBD2. The trim removed 3 bases at V and 6 bases at J, leaving 9 bases unmatched. The CDR3 consists of 15 residues. Germline-derived CDR1 and CDR2 are SGHNT and YYREEE (reference sequence). The CDR3 coding sequence is TGTGCCAGCAGCTCCTCGGGGGGGAGGGTGGATACGCAGTATTTT. Its protein is CASSSSGGRVDTQYF.

The sample holds one count of this clonotype. A much larger clone lies one base from this, so it may be a read error. The V call is TRBV11-2, the J call TRBJ1-6; D is unresolved. Germline CDR1 is SGHAT and CDR2 is FQNNGV. CDR3 length equals 13 residues. The V gene lost 0 bases and the J gene lost 14 bases, with 11 bases spanning the gap. The chain's CDR3 is CASSLDRHSTLHF. In DNA form, the CDR3 reads TGTGCCAGCAGCTTAGACCGGCACAGCACCCTCCACTTT. Complete variable domain (other parts from reference TRBV11-2 and TRBJ1-6): EAGVAQSPRYKIIEKRQSVAFWCNPISGHATLYWYQQILGQGPKLLIQFQNNGVVDDSQLPKDRFSAERLKGVDSTLKIQPAKLEDSAVYLCASSLDRHSTLHFGNGTRLTVT.

The V and J genes are TRBV27 and TRBJ2-3, with TRBD2 matching 8 bases. The CDR3 is 15 amino acids. V shed 3 bases, J shed 6 bases, and the junction held 8 bases outside the gene matches. Germline V gives CDR1 MNHEY, CDR2 SMNVEV (reference sequence). The CDR3 nucleotides are TGTGCCAGCAGTTTTCGGCTAGCGGGTTGGGATACGCAGTATTTT. This sequence encodes CASSFRLAGWDTQYF.

Details on this clonotype: A much larger clone sits a single nucleotide away, making a read error possible. As DNA, the CDR3 is TGTACCAGCAGTTCTGGGATCCATGAGCAGTTCTTC. This codes for CTSSSGIHEQFF. The rearrangement links TRBV12-3 or TRBV12-4 to TRBJ2-1, with D hard to call. The length of the CDR3 is 12 residues.

To note about this clonotype: Being one base from a much bigger clone, this may be a read error. The chain is built from TRBV20-1 and TRBJ2-1, with 8 bases aligning to TRBD2. The germline V gene has CDR1 DFQATT and CDR2 SNEGSKA (reference sequence). The CDR3 totals 16 residues. The CDR3 DNA follows: TGCAGTGCTAGCGGGGGGGTGGTAGGACTCTACAATGACCAGTTCTTC. This codes for CSASGGVVGLYNDQFF.

This chain connects TRBV12-5 to TRBJ2-7; 8 bases line up with TRBD1. The CDR3 is 15 residues long. Per the germline V gene, CDR1 is LGHNT and CDR2 is FRNRAP. V shed 1 base and J 2 bases; nucleotides not matched to a gene: 4. The CDR3 coding sequence is TGTGCTAGTGGTTTGGGGACAGGGAAAGCCTACGAGCAGTACTTC. Its translation: CASGLGTGKAYEQYF.

The chain uses TRBV7-9 and TRBJ1-1; unclear D gene. The germline gives CDR1 SEHNR, CDR2 FQNEAQ (reference sequence). The V end lost 2 bases, the J end lost 1 base, and 20 bases lay between the germline ends. The CDR3 sequence is 18 residues long. CDR3 protein: CASSLRFGSGTRNTEAFF. CDR3 sequence (DNA): TGTGCCAGCAGCTTAAGGTTCGGTAGTGGCACCCGGAACACTGAAGCTTTCTTT.